This TCR beta chain was recorded in a study of shared clonotypes between healthy human individuals (dated by TCRdb to the early 2020s). With regard to the full study: The cohort comprised a couple of women and a few men aged 18 to 49 years. For each donor, CD4 naive and CD4 memory were each run on three plates, CD8 naive on two plates, and CD8 memory on one plate. To estimate repertoire size and how much clonotypes are shared between individuals, the study performed deep sequencing of blood TCR repertoires from about 5 healthy adults. Libraries were prepared and TCR repertoires were sequenced by different laboratories using diverse techniques, in order to increase sequencing depth and limit assay-specific biases. Per donor, leukapheresis produced somewhere between about 0.94 and 8.9 billion PBMCs.

Here V drops 4 bases and J drops 0 bases, and the junction holds 3 bases not matched to any gene. Taken from cysteine to phenylalanine, the CDR3 has 16 residues. Here the CDR3 DNA is all that survives: 48 bases in frame from base 1. In the germline V gene, CDR1 corresponds to SGHTA and CDR2 to FQGNSA. In regard to this clone: Its specific antigen is unknown. There are no base qualities to consult, and no much larger clone falls within one base.

The study at large found these results: Even with the large sequencing depth, rarefaction of the sorted-subset datasets indicated that sequencing was incomplete. When a handful of donors were compared, the shared fraction of clonotypes was approximately 5% for naive CD4, about 4% for naive CD8, 2% to 2.5% for memory CD4, and 0.35% to 0.4% for memory CD8. Pairwise subsampling indicated that sequencing depth was expected to affect the degree of clonotype sharing among donors. Sampling was restricted to blood, and TCR repertoires in tissues likely differ from the TCR repertoires found in blood. The genetic and exposure-history diversity represented was limited by the small number of donors. Higher generation probabilities were observed for clonotypes shared by all four sorted-subset donors than for non-shared clonotypes. Estimated clonotype richness was generally larger for naive than for memory subsets.

Using the deep immunoSEQ assay, multiplex PCR amplified TCR CDR3 regions from genomic DNA. Extracted genomic DNA from each cell subset was spread evenly across all wells of several immunoSEQ 96-well plates, with each plate serving as a replicate. For sorted subsets, each replicate PCR was loaded with roughly 200 ng genomic DNA, equivalent to 30,000 or so T cell genomes. Purified libraries were quantified with a Qubit 3.0 fluorometer, sized on a Bioanalyzer 2100, and re-quantified with the KAPA Library Quantification kit. Every immunoSEQ 96-well plate was sequenced on a dedicated single-read 150-cycle Illumina NextSeq 550 flow cell. From the authors' description of their analysis: Because only junctional sequences without quality scores were contained in the immunoSEQ output, filtering matching that applied to full-length reads could not be performed. Sequences were annotated with PyIR, a Python wrapper for IgBLAST v1.9, and V/J genes and CDR3 were assigned using IMGT germline references. Reads were removed for weak V/J assignments (E-value above 1e-6), missing CDR3, stop codons, out-of-frame junctions, or ambiguous translated residues. A V3J clonotype was defined by an identical inferred V gene, J gene, and CDR3 amino acid sequence. To compute the percentage overlap between repertoires, the number of shared unique clonotypes was divided by the size of the smaller repertoire. Repertoire richness was assessed with RTK rarefaction, the Chao1 estimator, and Recon v2.1 estimates of unobserved clonotypes. Generation probabilities for all TCRbeta clonotypes obtained by the gDNA method from a handful of donors were computed using OLGA. The clones in this table, taken by TCRdb from immuneACCESS, are in-frame only. Not every clone is retained; where verified, under half of the shortfall comes from an unresolved V gene, and the cause of the rest is unknown. V, J and clone size reflect that table, while D and trimming were determined from the DNA. The sample contains millions of clones, roughly 91% of them found a single time. Under 2% of the sample comes from the top ten.

For the CD8 naive samples, CD45RO-negative cells were positively selected for CCR7, yielding a CD45RA+CCR7+ population from which TemRA cells were excluded. The donors were healthy, HIV-negative adults who had no recently reported acute infections or vaccinations. Only Caucasian adults living in Nashville, Tennessee, USA were represented among the donors. After blood collection by leukapheresis, PBMCs were isolated using Ficoll-Histopaque density gradient centrifugation and then cryopreserved in the vapor phase of liquid nitrogen. Analytical flow cytometry was used to check the purity and quantity of each magnetically sorted T cell population. Genomic DNA was isolated from every sorted fraction and measured by UV absorbance on a Nanodrop 2000c.

The chain couples TRBV7-2 to TRBJ2-1, with 10 bases in between that match TRBD1. The origin of this receptor is a man between 18 and 35 years old in good health. Some clones in this sample may be carry-over from other donors' samples. Specimen: naive CD8+ T cells from PBMCs. The cell subset or site label, read with the paper, signifies: CD45RA+CCR7+. The CDR3 region: CASSWGTGVSYNEQFF. Here is the DNA: TGTGCCAGCAGCTGGGGGACAGGGGTCTCCTACAATGAGCAGTTCTTC.